This T cell receptor beta chain was retrieved from a study of CD8+ T cells in alopecia areata. Study conclusions and caveats: During tofacitinib treatment, many expanded lesional clones remained in scalp and blood. Treatment with tofacitinib significantly lowered scalp clonality and reduced expanded CD8+ clones among the top 100.

This CDR3 is built from 14 residues. Germline lookup yields CDR1 MNHEY and CDR2 SMNVEV (reference sequence). Trimming removed 5 bases at V and 2 bases at J, with 12 bases between. The sequencing template was cDNA reverse transcribed from extracted RNA. Libraries were prepared by immunoSEQ multiplex PCR; TCRdb keeps only in-frame clonotypes and omits some of them. The sample lists 150,000 to 250,000 clones; 58% were seen once. Treatment here: oral pan-JAK inhibitor, 5-10 mg twice daily. A note on this clone: Its specificity is not known.

This specimen consisted of CD4+ T cells sorted from blood, obtained at week 24, from a patient treated with tofacitinib. The receptor's source is a human donor with alopecia areata. V gene TRBV27 combines with J gene TRBJ1-2, with D uncertain. The CDR3 sequence: CASSPRTGNYGYTF. The CDR3 nucleotides are TGTGCCAGCAGTCCTCGGACGGGAAACTATGGCTACACCTTC.